This note documents a single T cell receptor (beta chain) sequence. CDR3 length: 13 amino acids. Trimming took 6 bases from V and 4 from J; bases not matched to a gene: 3. These data are taken from a study of blood T cell repertoires in COVID-19. The assay was immunoSEQ multiplex PCR, and TCRdb's table has in-frame clones only and misses some. The sample gives just over 350,000 clones, 87% of which show up once; 2.5% to 3% is in the top ten. The V and J genes are TRBV12-3 or TRBV12-4 and TRBJ1-5; 7 positions match TRBD1. Sequences were obtained from PBMCs or T cells enriched from blood (not recorded which). The clonotype comes from a woman aged 30 to 39 who had recovered from COVID-19. CDR3 nucleotides: TGTGCCAGCAGCCGGGGACAGAATCAGCCCCAGCATTTT. It translates to CASSRGQNQPQHF.